Listed below are T cell receptor beta chains from one sample, sequenced in a study of cytomegalovirus exposure and HLA in healthy donors. TCRdb keeps only in-frame clones here, not all; method: immunoSEQ multiplex PCR. The sample holds around 270,000 clones; about four fifths are singletons and the top ten take about 0.28%. The material sequenced was PBMCs. The receptors stem from a girl aged 2 to 9 in good health and CMV-seronegative. Each CDR3 is given with its conserved first and last residue. Fields, in order: clone size, J gene, D gene, V gene, CDR3 DNA, CDR3 protein. A D gene is named only where the DNA matches it firmly. Size tells how often a clone was seen (once, few, many) or the class of an expanded clone, and some rows leave it out.

clone_size: NA; j_call: TRBJ2-2; d_call: TRBD2; v_call: TRBV6-4; cdr3_nt: TGTGCCACCCGACTAGCGGGTGACACCGGGGAGCTGTTTTTT; cdr3_aa: CATRLAGDTGELFF
clone_size: few; j_call: TRBJ1-1; d_call: NA; v_call: TRBV19; cdr3_nt: TGTGCCAGTAGTATTGTAACTGAAGCTTTCTTT; cdr3_aa: CASSIVTEAFF
clone_size: NA; j_call: TRBJ1-5; d_call: NA; v_call: TRBV30; cdr3_nt: TGTGCCTGGAACTCCAAGGGGTGGGCTAGCAATCAGCCCCAGCATTTT; cdr3_aa: CAWNSKGWASNQPQHF
clone_size: NA; j_call: TRBJ1-2; d_call: TRBD1; v_call: TRBV14; cdr3_nt: TGTGCCAGCAGCCAAGATGAGGGACAGGAGATCTATGGCTACACCTTC; cdr3_aa: CASSQDEGQEIYGYTF
clone_size: NA; j_call: TRBJ1-3; d_call: NA; v_call: TRBV27; cdr3_nt: TGTGCCAGCAGTTTACTCTTAAACGACGTGGGGCCTGGAAACACCATATATTTT; cdr3_aa: CASSLLLNDVGPGNTIYF
clone_size: NA; j_call: TRBJ2-7; d_call: TRBD2; v_call: TRBV7-9; cdr3_nt: TGTGCCAGCAGCTTAGCCCGGGACTACCCTAACGAGCAGTACTTC; cdr3_aa: CASSLARDYPNEQYF
clone_size: NA; j_call: TRBJ1-3; d_call: TRBD1; v_call: TRBV9; cdr3_nt: TGTGCCAGCAGCGTCGCCGGGACAGGGATAGGAAACACCATATATTTT; cdr3_aa: CASSVAGTGIGNTIYF
clone_size: NA; j_call: TRBJ1-5; d_call: NA; v_call: TRBV7-2; cdr3_nt: TGTGCCAGCTCCGACAGCATCAATCAGCCCCAGCATTTT; cdr3_aa: CASSDSINQPQHF
clone_size: NA; j_call: TRBJ1-3; d_call: NA; v_call: TRBV15; cdr3_nt: TGTGCCACCAGCGGGCGGGGATCCGGCAACACCATATATTTT; cdr3_aa: CATSGRGSGNTIYF
clone_size: NA; j_call: TRBJ2-1; d_call: NA; v_call: TRBV5-1; cdr3_nt: TGCGCCAGCAGCTTGGAGCGGACTGGGGAGCATGAGCAGTTCTTC; cdr3_aa: CASSLERTGEHEQFF
clone_size: once; j_call: TRBJ2-7; d_call: NA; v_call: TRBV6-5; cdr3_nt: TGTGCCAGCAGTAGACAGGAGCGCTACGAGCAGTACTTC; cdr3_aa: CASSRQERYEQYF
clone_size: NA; j_call: TRBJ2-7; d_call: NA; v_call: TRBV5-1; cdr3_nt: TGCGCCAGCAGCTTGGTCGCTGGGACTGTCTCCTACGAGCAGTACTTC; cdr3_aa: CASSLVAGTVSYEQYF
clone_size: NA; j_call: TRBJ2-3; d_call: NA; v_call: TRBV21-1; cdr3_nt: TGTGCCAGCAGCAATGGGAACGGGGGGGCCCCAGATACGCAGTATTTT; cdr3_aa: CASSNGNGGAPDTQYF
clone_size: few; j_call: TRBJ2-7; d_call: TRBD1; v_call: TRBV28; cdr3_nt: TGTGCCAGCAACCCCGACAGGGTTAAGGGGTACGAGCAGTACTTC; cdr3_aa: CASNPDRVKGYEQYF
clone_size: NA; j_call: TRBJ1-1; d_call: NA; v_call: TRBV9; cdr3_nt: TGTGCCAGCAGCGAGCCCCCATGGGGCGAAGCTTTCTTT; cdr3_aa: CASSEPPWGEAFF
clone_size: NA; j_call: TRBJ1-1; d_call: NA; v_call: TRBV19; cdr3_nt: TGTGCCAGTACCCCTCGCGGGAGCACTGAAGCTTTCTTT; cdr3_aa: CASTPRGSTEAFF
clone_size: NA; j_call: TRBJ2-3; d_call: TRBD2; v_call: TRBV5-4; cdr3_nt: TGTGCCAGCAACGAACTAGCGGGGGGCCCACTTAGCACAGATACGCAGTATTTT; cdr3_aa: CASNELAGGPLSTDTQYF
clone_size: NA; j_call: TRBJ2-1; d_call: TRBD2; v_call: TRBV30; cdr3_nt: TGTGCCTGGAGTGTACTTAGCGGGGGTGGGAATGAGCAGTTCTTC; cdr3_aa: CAWSVLSGGGNEQFF
clone_size: once; j_call: TRBJ2-7; d_call: NA; v_call: TRBV7-9; cdr3_nt: TGTGCCAGCAGCCCACAGGCCATCTCCTACGAGCAGTACTTC; cdr3_aa: CASSPQAISYEQYF
clone_size: NA; j_call: TRBJ1-5; d_call: TRBD1; v_call: TRBV10-3; cdr3_nt: TGTGCCATCAGTCGGACAGGCGATCAGCCCCAGCATTTT; cdr3_aa: CAISRTGDQPQHF
clone_size: NA; j_call: TRBJ2-7; d_call: TRBD2; v_call: TRBV19; cdr3_nt: TGTGCCAGTAGTATTCGAGCGGGAGAACCCTCCTACGAGCAGTACTTC; cdr3_aa: CASSIRAGEPSYEQYF
clone_size: NA; j_call: TRBJ2-7; d_call: TRBD1; v_call: TRBV4-2; cdr3_nt: TGTGCCAGCAGCCGAGCGGATTGGACAGGGGGTAACTACGAGCAGTACTTC; cdr3_aa: CASSRADWTGGNYEQYF
clone_size: NA; j_call: TRBJ2-7; d_call: NA; v_call: TRBV4-1; cdr3_nt: TGCGCCAGCAGCCCTCGCGACACCGGCGAGCAGTACTTC; cdr3_aa: CASSPRDTGEQYF
clone_size: NA; j_call: TRBJ1-1; d_call: NA; v_call: TRBV5-4; cdr3_nt: TGTGCCAGCAGCTTGGGGGGGGTTGAAGCTTTCTTT; cdr3_aa: CASSLGGVEAFF
clone_size: NA; j_call: TRBJ1-2; d_call: TRBD1; v_call: TRBV11-2; cdr3_nt: TGTGCCTCCCAGGGGACAGCTTGTGGCTACACCTTC; cdr3_aa: CASQGTACGYTF
clone_size: NA; j_call: TRBJ2-5; d_call: TRBD1; v_call: TRBV5-6; cdr3_nt: TGTGCCAGCAGCTTCGGGCAGGGGGAAGAGACCCAGTACTTC; cdr3_aa: CASSFGQGEETQYF
clone_size: once; j_call: TRBJ2-6; d_call: TRBD1; v_call: TRBV7-6; cdr3_nt: TGTGCCAGCAGCTTAGCGAAGGGACAGGGGCCTCCTCCTGGGGCCAACGTCCTGACTTTC; cdr3_aa: CASSLAKGQGPPPGANVLTF
clone_size: NA; j_call: TRBJ2-3; d_call: NA; v_call: TRBV5-4; cdr3_nt: TGTGCCAGCAGCCCGGGACTGCAAACAGATACGCAGTATTTT; cdr3_aa: CASSPGLQTDTQYF